This T cell receptor beta chain was obtained from a study of read filtering for tumor transcriptome and immune sequencing (TCRdb year 2020). Some background on the complete study: The cohort was composed of 17 male and 14 to 15 female patients, with a mean age of approximately 66 years and an age range of roughly 45 to 90. Whole-transcriptome libraries were prepared with the TruSeq RNA Access Library Prep Kit after DNase treatment. Using the same bone marrow samples, the study compared TCR repertoires obtained by targeted immune repertoire sequencing with those obtained by bulk whole-transcriptome sequencing. By revised international staging, eight or nine patients were R-ISS I, approximately 15 were R-ISS II and roughly 7 were R-ISS III. Per sample, about 4.05 to 10.27 million TCR-region mapped reads were obtained with IR-seq, compared with only roughly 80 to 1273 with RNA-seq. A main aim was a read-filtering strategy for immune repertoire data, specifically whether clonotypes supported by a single read should be removed. What the work shows at the level of the full study, not this receptor alone: IR-seq captured clonotypes at much higher depth and more reliably than RNA-seq, and smaller IR-seq throughput sufficed to identify most shared clonotypes. The correlation between IR-seq and RNA-seq shared clonotype proportions rose when single-read clonotypes were removed. In IR-seq, roughly four fifths of clonotypes but approximately 3.7% of total reads were represented by single-read clonotypes, whereas in RNA-seq, 60% to 75% of clonotypes and about 46% of reads were represented by single-read clonotypes. The sorted CD138-negative fraction was not purified T cells but a mixed bone marrow immune population.

Bone marrow was sampled from every patient at the time of active disease. Ficoll-Hypaque density gradient centrifugation was used to isolate the bone marrow mononuclear cells. To remove myeloma plasma cells, the cells were labeled with CD138 magnetic microbeads on a MACS separator, and CD138-negative cells were then collected by negative selection. The purity of the isolated cells was checked by flow cytometry with CD138 antibodies on an Attune NxT. Total RNA was extracted using TRIzol reagent and was quantified on a NanoDrop spectrophotometer. For each patient, paired RNA-seq and IR-seq were run on the CD138-negative bone marrow sample from that patient. For this clonotype: Its antigen is not yet known. One base away there is no much larger clone; base qualities are not given.

Starting from roughly 370 ng RNA, TCR libraries were constructed with the Immunoverse kit using molecular barcoded adaptors that cover the alpha/delta and beta/gamma chains. TCR library preparation used the same RNA that was used for transcriptome sequencing. An Illumina HiSeq 4000 with 2 x 150 cycles was used to sequence the TCR libraries. The authors' analysis ran thus. TCR reads were aligned to human V, D, J and C references and assembled into CDR3 clonotypes with MiXCR, including quality filtering and error correction. Clonotype counts and gene usage diversity were analyzed with the tcR package in R. Raw mapping reads were checked after the RNA-seq reads had been mapped by STAR aligner version 2.5.3a onto the human GRCh37 genome. To test how sequencing depth affects detected clonotypes, IR-seq fastq files were randomly downsampled with Seqtk 1.3. TCRdb trimmed the raw reads at Q25, called clones with MiXCR and kept productive beta chains. Records with the same CDR3 protein are collapsed into one entry carrying the most frequent genes and DNA. These V and J calls originate from TCRdb's pipeline instead of the authors' own analysis. A total of roughly 60,000 distinct CDR3 sequences appear in this sample, 20% of them only once. Of the sample, about a sixth falls within the top ten clones.

Counted from cysteine to phenylalanine, this CDR3 has 14 amino acids. The retained sequence is limited to the CDR3, 42 bases, with the frame set at the first base. Sequences WSHSY (CDR1) and SAAADI (CDR2) are obtained from the germline V gene. Trimming removed 8 bases from V and 9 bases from J, leaving 20 bases between the germline ends. The source is a donor aged 40 or over with multiple myeloma. The sequencing input was a population of CD138-negative cells sorted from bone marrow. Read against the paper, the sample's cell subset or site label means: bone marrow mononuclear cells depleted of CD138+ plasma/myeloma cells by negative magnetic selection. Recombination linked TRBV10-2 to TRBJ2-1, with the D gene too uncertain to name. The CDR3 in this case is CASGPRSSCSEQFF. Read as DNA, the sequence is TGCGCCAGCGGACCGCGGAGCTCCTGCAGTGAGCAGTTCTTC.